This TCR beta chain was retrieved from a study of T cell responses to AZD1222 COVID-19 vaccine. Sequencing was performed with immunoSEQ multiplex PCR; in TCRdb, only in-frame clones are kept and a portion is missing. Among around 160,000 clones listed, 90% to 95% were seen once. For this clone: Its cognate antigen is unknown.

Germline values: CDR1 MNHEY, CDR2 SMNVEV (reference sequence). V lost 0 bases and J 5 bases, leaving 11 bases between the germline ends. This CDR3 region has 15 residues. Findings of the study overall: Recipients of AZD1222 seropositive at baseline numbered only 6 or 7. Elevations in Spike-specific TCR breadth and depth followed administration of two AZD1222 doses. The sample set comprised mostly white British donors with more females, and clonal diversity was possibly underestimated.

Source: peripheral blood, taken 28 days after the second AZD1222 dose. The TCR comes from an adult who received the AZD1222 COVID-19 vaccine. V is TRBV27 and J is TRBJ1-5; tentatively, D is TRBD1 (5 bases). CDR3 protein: CASSLSWGFDQPQHF. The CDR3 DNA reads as TGTGCCAGCAGTTTATCGTGGGGGTTCGATCAGCCCCAGCATTTT.